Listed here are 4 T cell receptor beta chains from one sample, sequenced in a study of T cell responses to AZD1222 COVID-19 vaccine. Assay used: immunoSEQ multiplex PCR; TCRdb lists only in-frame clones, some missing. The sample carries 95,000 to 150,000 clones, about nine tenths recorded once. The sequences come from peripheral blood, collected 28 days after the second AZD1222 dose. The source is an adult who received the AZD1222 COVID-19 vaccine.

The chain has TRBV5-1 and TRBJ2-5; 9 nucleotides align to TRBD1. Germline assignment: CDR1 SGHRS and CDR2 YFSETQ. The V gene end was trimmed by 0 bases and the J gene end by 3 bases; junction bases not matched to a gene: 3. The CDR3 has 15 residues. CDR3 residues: CASSLETGGKETQYF. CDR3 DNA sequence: TGCGCCAGCAGCTTGGAGACAGGGGGGAAAGAGACCCAGTACTTC.

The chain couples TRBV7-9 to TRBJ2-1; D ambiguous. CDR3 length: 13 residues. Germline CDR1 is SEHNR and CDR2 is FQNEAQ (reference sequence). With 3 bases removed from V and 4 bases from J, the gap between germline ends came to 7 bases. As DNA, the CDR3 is TGTGCCAGCAGCTTGGACCGATACAATGAGCAGTTCTTC. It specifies CASSLDRYNEQFF.

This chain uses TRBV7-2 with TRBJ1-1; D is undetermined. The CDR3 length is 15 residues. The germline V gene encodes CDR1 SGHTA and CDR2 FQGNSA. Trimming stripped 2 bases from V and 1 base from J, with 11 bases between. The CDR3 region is CASSLWADTNTEAFF. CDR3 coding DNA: TGTGCCAGCAGCTTATGGGCCGATACGAACACTGAAGCTTTCTTT. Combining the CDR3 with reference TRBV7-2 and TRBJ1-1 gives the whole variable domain GAGVSQSPSNKVTEKGKDVELRCDPISGHTALYWYRQSLGQGLEFLIYFQGNSAPDKSGLPSDRFSAERTGGSVSTLTIQRTQQEDSAVYLCASSLWADTNTEAFFGQGTRLTVV.

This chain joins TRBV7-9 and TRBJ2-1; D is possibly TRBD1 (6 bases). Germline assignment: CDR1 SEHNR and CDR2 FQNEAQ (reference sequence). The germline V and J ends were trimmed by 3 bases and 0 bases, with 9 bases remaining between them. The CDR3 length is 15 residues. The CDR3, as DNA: TGTGCCAGCAGCTTCGGCAGGGGCTCCTACAATGAGCAGTTCTTC. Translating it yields CASSFGRGSYNEQFF.